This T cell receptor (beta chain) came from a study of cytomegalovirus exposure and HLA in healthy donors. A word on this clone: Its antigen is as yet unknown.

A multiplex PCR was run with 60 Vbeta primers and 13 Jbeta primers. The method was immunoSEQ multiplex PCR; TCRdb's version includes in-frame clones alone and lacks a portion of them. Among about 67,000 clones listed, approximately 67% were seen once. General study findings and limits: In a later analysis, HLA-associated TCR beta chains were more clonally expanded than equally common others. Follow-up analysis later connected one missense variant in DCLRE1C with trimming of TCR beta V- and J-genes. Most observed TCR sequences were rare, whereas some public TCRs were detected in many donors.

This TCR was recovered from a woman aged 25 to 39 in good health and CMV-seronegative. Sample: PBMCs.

The CDR3 DNA is TGTGCCGGGGGGACAGTCTCGGGCACTGAAGCTTTCTTT. Protein product: CAGGTVSGTEAFF. This chain connects TRBV2 to TRBJ1-1, with 7 bases aligning to TRBD1. This CDR3 comprises 13 residues. J was trimmed by 4 bases and V by 11 bases; bases with no gene match: 10. Germline V gene sequence: CDR1 SNHLY, CDR2 FYNNEI.